This TCR beta chain came from a study of blood T cell repertoires in COVID-19. Study background: T cells, B-cell-depleted T cells, or PBMCs supplied cDNA or gDNA.

This clone was counted between two and nine times. This table comes from immunoSEQ multiplex PCR, and its TCRdb copy is limited to in-frame clones, with some not included. Found here are about 140,000 clones, roughly 84% of them singletons; the top ten hold under 10%. Germline assignment: CDR1 SEHNR and CDR2 FQNEAQ (reference sequence). J lost 7 bases, V lost 5 bases, and 19 bases had no gene match. The CDR3 is made up of 19 amino acids. Seattle participants joined during active infection and were tracked over time. The sample consisted of peripheral blood. This receptor was identified in a young man with COVID-19, enrolled during active disease. V gene TRBV7-9 combines with J gene TRBJ2-2, with 10 bases identical to TRBD2. The DNA for the CDR3 is TGTGCCAGCAGCCGCCTTGCCCCGCTCAGCGGGAGGGATGGCGGGGAGCTGTTTTTT. Protein sequence: CASSRLAPLSGRDGGELFF.